Shown below are 3 T cell receptor beta chains from a single sample sequenced in a study of cytomegalovirus exposure and HLA in healthy donors. Sequencing was performed with immunoSEQ multiplex PCR; in TCRdb, only in-frame clones are kept and a portion is missing. The data contain approximately 110,000 clones, around 94% of them singletons. Sequencing was done on a sample of PBMCs. The receptors were sampled from a woman between 18 and 30 years old in good health and CMV-seronegative.

Details on this clone: Other nucleotide sequences from this sample produce the same CDR3. This rearrangement joins TRBV27 to TRBJ1-3; D is unclear. This CDR3 has 14 residues. Germline CDR1 reads MNHEY; CDR2 reads SMNVEV (reference sequence). The V gene lost 6 bases and the J gene lost 0 bases, with 9 bases spanning the gap. The CDR3 loop is CASSPLSSGNTIYF. DNA for the CDR3: TGTGCCAGCAGCCCTCTAAGCTCTGGAAACACCATATATTTT.

The V gene is TRBV2, the J gene TRBJ2-7; 7 bases line up with TRBD2. The CDR3 consists of 15 residues. The germline CDR1 and CDR2 sequences are SNHLY and FYNNEI. V dropped 0 bases and J dropped 6; count of bases not matched to a gene: 8. The CDR3 is CASSEARSGVGEQYF. The CDR3 bases are TGTGCCAGCAGTGAAGCTAGGAGCGGGGTGGGCGAGCAGTACTTC. The variable domain in full, with the rest retrieved from reference TRBV2 and TRBJ2-7, is EPEVTQTPSHQVTQMGQEVILRCVPISNHLYFYWYRQILGQKVEFLVSFYNNEISEKSEIFDDQFSVERPDGSNFTLKIRSTKLEDSAMYFCASSEARSGVGEQYFGPGTRLTVT.

The chain's CDR3 is CAISDSDTQYF. The DNA of the CDR3 is TGTGCCATCAGTGACTCAGATACGCAGTATTTT. V gene TRBV10-3 combines with J gene TRBJ2-3; no firm D call. Germline values: CDR1 ENHRY, CDR2 SYGVKD. The CDR3 has 11 amino acids. Trimming left V 3 bases short and J 4 bases short, with 2 bases between.